Listed below are T cell receptor beta chains from one sample, sequenced in a study of blood T cell repertoires in COVID-19. TCRdb's copy holds only in-frame clones and misses some; the assay was immunoSEQ multiplex PCR. The table lists about 220,000 clones, approximately 84% of them singletons. The sequenced sample was peripheral blood. The receptors stem from a man in his forties with active or convalescent COVID-19. Both conserved end residues are part of each CDR3. D genes are given only for firm matches. Some rows have no size entry. The others give once, few or many, or a class for an expanded clone.

v_gene,abundance,d_gene,j_gene,CDR3nt,CDR3aa
TRBV29-1,-,-,TRBJ1-1,TGCAGCGTTGAATTGTCAGGACTTGGCACTGAAGCTTTCTTT,CSVELSGLGTEAFF
TRBV5-8,-,-,TRBJ2-2,TGTGCCAGCAGCTCGGCGCGGGGGCCTTACACCGGGGAGCTGTTTTTT,CASSSARGPYTGELFF
TRBV28,-,-,TRBJ1-5,TGTGCCAGCAGTAAAGGGGCTCCCCAGCCCCAGCATTTT,CASSKGAPQPQHF
TRBV29-1,once,-,TRBJ1-2,TGCAGCGTTGGAGGGATCCAGGCAGGATATGGCTACACCTTC,CSVGGIQAGYGYTF
TRBV7-2,once,-,TRBJ1-2,TGTGCCAGCAGCCAACCATCTCTTAGAGGGGGCTACACCTTC,CASSQPSLRGGYTF
TRBV7-8,few,-,TRBJ2-7,TGTGCCAGCAGCTTAGCGTGGGGGCAGCGGGAGCAGTACTTC,CASSLAWGQREQYF
TRBV18,few,-,TRBJ2-3,TGTGCCAGCTCACCAAGACAGGACGGAGATACGCAGTATTTT,CASSPRQDGDTQYF
TRBV25-1,few,-,TRBJ2-1,TGTGCCAGCAGTGATGGACAGCTTAGGAATGAGCAGTTCTTC,CASSDGQLRNEQFF
TRBV6-6,-,TRBD1,TRBJ2-7,TGTGCCAGCAGGGGACCGGGACAGGGCAACGAGCAGTACTTC,CASRGPGQGNEQYF
TRBV6-1,-,TRBD1,TRBJ1-6,TGTGCCAGCAGCGAAGACAGGGGAGGTTCACCCCTCCACTTT,CASSEDRGGSPLHF
TRBV6-5,-,-,TRBJ1-1,TGTGCCAGCAGTTACTCTTGGCGGGTAACCAACACTGAAGCTTTCTTT,CASSYSWRVTNTEAFF
TRBV5-4,-,-,TRBJ2-2,TGTGCCAGCAGCCCGGGCGGGGAGAACACCGGGGAGCTGTTTTTT,CASSPGGENTGELFF
TRBV2,-,TRBD1,TRBJ1-6,TGTGCCAGCAGTCGGGACAGGGAAGGAAGTTCACCCCTCCACTTT,CASSRDREGSSPLHF
TRBV5-4,once,-,TRBJ2-7,TGTGCCAGCAGCTTGGATGGGACACTTGTTAGCTCCTACGAGCAGTACTTC,CASSLDGTLVSSYEQYF
TRBV7-9,-,-,TRBJ1-5,TGTGCCAGCAGCTTACAAGCAGGGGCGACTGAACAGCCCCAGCATTTT,CASSLQAGATEQPQHF
TRBV5-8,-,-,TRBJ1-2,TGTGCCAGCAGCTTGGCGCAGATCTATGGCTACACCTTC,CASSLAQIYGYTF
TRBV10-1,-,TRBD2,TRBJ2-3,TGCGCCAGCAGAGGACTAGAGGCGCAGTATTTT,CASRGLEAQYF
TRBV11-2,-,-,TRBJ1-1,TGTGCCAGCAGCCCGTCAGTGAACACTGAAGCTTTCTTT,CASSPSVNTEAFF
TRBV5-1,few,-,TRBJ2-1,TGCGCCAGCAGCTCGACCGGGGGAGGCAATGAGCAGTTCTTC,CASSSTGGGNEQFF
TRBV5-1,once,-,TRBJ2-1,TGCGCCAGCAGCCTAATTCTCGATGAGCAGTTCTTC,CASSLILDEQFF
TRBV30,-,TRBD1,TRBJ2-7,TGTGCCTGGAGTTGGGACAGCTCCTACGAGCAGTACTTC,CAWSWDSSYEQYF
TRBV7-8,-,-,TRBJ1-2,TGTGCCAGCAGCTTAGGCGACACTTACTATGGCTACACCTTC,CASSLGDTYYGYTF
TRBV6-5,-,TRBD2,TRBJ2-5,TGTGCCAGCAGTAGCCAGCGGGGGCGGGAAGAGACCCAGTACTTC,CASSSQRGREETQYF
TRBV19,once,TRBD1,TRBJ1-1,TGTGCCAGTAGGGTGACAGGGGGAGCTTTCTTT,CASRVTGGAFF
TRBV11-2,-,TRBD2,TRBJ2-5,TGTGCCAGCAGCTCGGGACTAGCGGGGGGGATACAAGAGACCCAGTACTTC,CASSSGLAGGIQETQYF
TRBV5-6,-,TRBD2,TRBJ2-1,TGTGCCAGCAGCCCAAGCGGGAATTATGAGCAGTTCTTC,CASSPSGNYEQFF
TRBV18,-,TRBD2,TRBJ2-5,TGTGCCAGCTCACCTGGACTAGAGGAGACCCAGTACTTC,CASSPGLEETQYF
TRBV28,once,-,TRBJ1-2,TGTGCCACCAGGCGGGGGGGTTCCTATGGCTACACCTTC,CATRRGGSYGYTF
TRBV28,-,-,TRBJ2-3,TGTGCCAGCAGCCCTGACAGGCGGTTCACAGATACGCAGTATTTT,CASSPDRRFTDTQYF
TRBV2,-,-,TRBJ1-5,TGTGCCAGCACAGTGGTTGGTCAGCCCCAGCATTTT,CASTVVGQPQHF
TRBV5-1,-,TRBD1,TRBJ1-1,TGCGCCAGCAGCTTGGGGGTGACAGGGGAAGAAGCTTTCTTT,CASSLGVTGEEAFF
TRBV28,-,-,TRBJ1-3,TGTGCCAGCGACTCCCCGGGGACTGGAAACACCATATATTTT,CASDSPGTGNTIYF
TRBV18,-,TRBD1,TRBJ1-6,TGTGCCAGCTCGACGGTAGGGACAGACAATTCACCCCTCCACTTT,CASSTVGTDNSPLHF
TRBV28,-,-,TRBJ1-2,TGTGCCAGCAGTTTAGGGAGTCTCTATGGCTACACCTTC,CASSLGSLYGYTF
TRBV4-1,-,TRBD2,TRBJ2-7,TGCGCCAGCAGCTCCCAGGGACTAGCGGGAGCTAGCTACGAGCAGTACTTC,CASSSQGLAGASYEQYF